This entry concerns a single T cell receptor (beta chain). The sample belongs to a study of T cells expressing NK-cell markers. TCRdb reprocessed the 5' RACE reads and reports one entry per CDR3 protein, with no DNA. The ten top clones account for approximately 0.42%, within a sample of a few hundred thousand distinct CDR3 sequences. This CDR3 has 16 amino acids. Germline V gives CDR1 SGHAT, CDR2 FQNNGV. V gene TRBV11-2 combines with J gene TRBJ2-1; TCRdb's D call, TRBD1, is unchecked because there is no DNA. The sample consisted of blood T cells: a sorted CD56 or NKG2C T cell subset, CD4+ or CD8+ T cells, or bulk PBMC T cells (not recorded which). The origin of this receptor is a man younger than 30 in good health. The CDR3 here is CASSLIRAPTYNEQFF. Complete variable domain (other parts from reference TRBV11-2 and TRBJ2-1): EAGVAQSPRYKIIEKRQSVAFWCNPISGHATLYWYQQILGQGPKLLIQFQNNGVVDDSQLPKDRFSAERLKGVDSTLKIQPAKLEDSAVYLCASSLIRAPTYNEQFFGPGTRLTVL.